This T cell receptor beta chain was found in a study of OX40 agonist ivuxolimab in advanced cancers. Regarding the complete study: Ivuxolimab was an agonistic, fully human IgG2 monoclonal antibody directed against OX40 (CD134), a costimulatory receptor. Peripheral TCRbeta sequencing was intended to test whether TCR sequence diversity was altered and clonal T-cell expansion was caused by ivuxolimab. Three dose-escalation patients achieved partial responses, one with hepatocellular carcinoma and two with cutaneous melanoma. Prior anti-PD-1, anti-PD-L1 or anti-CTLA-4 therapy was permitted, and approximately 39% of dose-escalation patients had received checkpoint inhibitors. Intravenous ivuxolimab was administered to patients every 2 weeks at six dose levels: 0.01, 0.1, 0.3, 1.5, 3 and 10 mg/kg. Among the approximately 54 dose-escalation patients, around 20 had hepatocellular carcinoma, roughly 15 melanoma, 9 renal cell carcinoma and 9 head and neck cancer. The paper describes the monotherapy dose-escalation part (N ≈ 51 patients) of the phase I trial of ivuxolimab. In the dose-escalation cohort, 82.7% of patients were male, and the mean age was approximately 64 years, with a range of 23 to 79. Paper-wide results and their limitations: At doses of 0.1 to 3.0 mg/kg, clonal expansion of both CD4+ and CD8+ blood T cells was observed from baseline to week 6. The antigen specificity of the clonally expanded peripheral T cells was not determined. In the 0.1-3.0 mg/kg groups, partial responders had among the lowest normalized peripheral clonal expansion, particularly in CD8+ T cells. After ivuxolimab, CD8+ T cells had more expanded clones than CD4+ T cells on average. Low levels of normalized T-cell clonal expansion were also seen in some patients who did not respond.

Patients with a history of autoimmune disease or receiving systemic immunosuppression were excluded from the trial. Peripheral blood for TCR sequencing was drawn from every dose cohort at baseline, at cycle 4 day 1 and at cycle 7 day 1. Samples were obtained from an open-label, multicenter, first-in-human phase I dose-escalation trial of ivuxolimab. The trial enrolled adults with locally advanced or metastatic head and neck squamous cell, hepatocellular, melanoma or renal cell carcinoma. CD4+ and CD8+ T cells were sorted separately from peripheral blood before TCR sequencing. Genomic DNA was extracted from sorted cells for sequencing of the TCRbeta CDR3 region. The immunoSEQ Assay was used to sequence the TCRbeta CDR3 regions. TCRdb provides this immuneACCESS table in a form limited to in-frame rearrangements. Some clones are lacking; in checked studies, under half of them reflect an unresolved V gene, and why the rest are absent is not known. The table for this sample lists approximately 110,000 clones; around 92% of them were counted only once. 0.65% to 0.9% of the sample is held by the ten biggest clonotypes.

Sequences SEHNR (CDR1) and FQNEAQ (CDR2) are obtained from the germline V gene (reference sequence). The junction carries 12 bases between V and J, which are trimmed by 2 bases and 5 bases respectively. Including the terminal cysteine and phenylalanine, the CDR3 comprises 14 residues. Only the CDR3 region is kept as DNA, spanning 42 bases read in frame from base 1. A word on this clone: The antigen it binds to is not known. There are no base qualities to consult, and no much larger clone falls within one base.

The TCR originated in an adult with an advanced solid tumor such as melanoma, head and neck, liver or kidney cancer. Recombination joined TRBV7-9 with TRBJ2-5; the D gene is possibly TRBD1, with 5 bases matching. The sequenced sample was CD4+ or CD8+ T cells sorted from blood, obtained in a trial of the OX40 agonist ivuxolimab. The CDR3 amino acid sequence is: CASSLQGSRETQYF. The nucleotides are TGTGCCAGCAGCTTACAGGGATCCCGGGAGACCCAGTACTTC.